The rows below give T cell receptor beta chains drawn from one sample of a study of cytomegalovirus exposure and HLA in healthy donors. Here immunoSEQ multiplex PCR was the method, and the copy in TCRdb shows in-frame clones only, minus some. The sample has around 100,000 clones, about 77% seen once. Sequencing was carried out using PBMCs. Receptors originate from a young woman in good health and CMV-seropositive. Both conserved end residues are part of each CDR3. Fields, in order: CDR3 length, V gene, clone size, J gene, D gene, CDR3 protein, CDR3 DNA. D genes are given only for firm matches. A row's size may be missing; if present it is once, few, many or a size class.

>15|TRBV11-3|.|TRBJ2-1|.
CASSPPYRDWNEQFF
TGTGCCAGCAGCCCACCGTACAGGGATTGGAATGAGCAGTTCTTC
>13|TRBV18|.|TRBJ1-1|TRBD1
CASTQTGGTEAFF
TGTGCCAGCACCCAGACAGGGGGCACTGAAGCTTTCTTT
>15|TRBV14|.|TRBJ1-6|TRBD1
CASSPPGQGISRLHF
TGTGCCAGCAGCCCCCCGGGACAGGGAATTTCGCGCCTCCACTTT
>13|TRBV5-1|once|TRBJ2-1|TRBD2
CASSPGGDNEQFF
TGCGCCAGCAGCCCGGGGGGGGACAATGAGCAGTTCTTC
>14|TRBV6-5|once|TRBJ1-1|.
CASSYSKSQGEAFF
TGTGCCAGCAGTTACTCGAAGTCCCAGGGAGAAGCTTTCTTT
>15|TRBV7-9|.|TRBJ1-5|TRBD1
CASSPHGTGNQPQHF
TGTGCCAGCAGTCCCCACGGGACAGGGAATCAGCCCCAGCATTTT
>13|TRBV7-9|few|TRBJ2-5|.
CASSFPRPETQYF
TGTGCCAGCAGCTTCCCGAGGCCAGAGACCCAGTACTTC
>14|TRBV6-1|.|TRBJ1-5|.
CASSEAGGNQPQHF
TGTGCCAGCAGTGAAGCTGGGGGGAATCAGCCCCAGCATTTT
>16|TRBV5-1|.|TRBJ2-2|TRBD2
CASRSGGLSNTGELFF
TGCGCCAGCAGATCGGGGGGGCTATCGAACACCGGGGAGCTGTTTTTT
>16|TRBV6-4|.|TRBJ2-7|TRBD2
CASSDELAGVFYEQYF
TGTGCCAGCAGTGACGAACTAGCGGGAGTCTTCTACGAGCAGTACTTC
>12|TRBV5-5|.|TRBJ2-7|TRBD1
CASSNRQGEQYF
TGTGCCAGCAGCAACCGACAGGGCGAGCAGTACTTC
>18|TRBV18|.|TRBJ1-1|TRBD1
CASSPAGTGSSRGTEAFF
TGTGCCAGCTCACCTGCCGGGACAGGGTCCTCCCGGGGGACTGAAGCTTTCTTT
>12|TRBV29-1|.|TRBJ2-7|.
CSVSLDNYEQYF
TGCAGCGTTAGCTTGGACAACTACGAGCAGTACTTC
>15|TRBV29-1|.|TRBJ1-1|.
CSVAGGWAMNTEAFF
TGCAGCGTTGCCGGGGGGTGGGCTATGAACACTGAAGCTTTCTTT
>16|TRBV30|.|TRBJ2-3|TRBD2
CACKELARLSTDTQYF
TGTGCCTGTAAGGAACTAGCGAGGCTGAGCACAGATACGCAGTATTTT
>13|TRBV5-1|.|TRBJ1-5|.
CASSPDRGQPQHF
TGCGCCAGCAGCCCGGACAGAGGTCAGCCCCAGCATTTT
>12|TRBV14|.|TRBJ1-2|.
CASSQYREGYTF
TGTGCCAGCAGCCAATATAGGGAGGGCTACACCTTC
>15|TRBV5-6|few|TRBJ1-1|TRBD1
CASSPPTGFGTEAFF
TGTGCCAGCAGCCCCCCGACAGGGTTCGGCACTGAAGCTTTCTTT
>13|TRBV6-5|.|TRBJ1-2|.
CASKHPQGGGYTF
TGTGCCAGTAAACATCCACAGGGCGGTGGCTACACCTTC
>13|TRBV30|.|TRBJ2-3|.
CAYLADGTDTQYF
TGTGCCTACCTAGCAGACGGCACAGATACGCAGTATTTT
>12|TRBV5-1|.|TRBJ2-7|TRBD2
CASAERDGEQYF
TGCGCCAGCGCGGAGCGGGACGGCGAGCAGTACTTC
>14|TRBV6-1|.|TRBJ1-1|TRBD1
CASTMDRGGTEAFF
TGTGCCAGCACCATGGACAGGGGTGGCACTGAAGCTTTCTTT
>16|TRBV5-6|.|TRBJ2-2|.
CASSTPSFSNTGELFF
TGTGCCAGCAGCACCCCGAGCTTCTCGAACACCGGGGAGCTGTTTTTT
>16|TRBV7-9|once|TRBJ1-5|TRBD1
CASSFGTGGAVQPQHF
TGTGCCAGCAGCTTTGGGACAGGGGGCGCAGTTCAGCCCCAGCATTTT
>15|TRBV13|few|TRBJ2-1|TRBD2
CASSLLAGPVDEQFF
TGTGCCAGCAGCTTACTAGCGGGGCCCGTGGATGAGCAGTTCTTC
>15|TRBV5-4|.|TRBJ2-1|.
CASSLDAGAYNEQFF
TGTGCCAGCAGCTTGGATGCCGGGGCCTACAATGAGCAGTTCTTC
>12|TRBV29-1|.|TRBJ2-5|TRBD1
CSGRDSLETQYF
TGCAGCGGCAGGGACAGCCTAGAGACCCAGTACTTC
>15|TRBV5-1|.|TRBJ2-7|TRBD1
CASSHGTGLGYEQYF
TGCGCCAGCAGCCACGGGACAGGGCTCGGCTACGAGCAGTACTTC
>17|TRBV30|.|TRBJ1-3|.
CAWSVQRTGAGGNTIYF
TGTGCCTGGAGTGTACAGCGAACCGGCGCGGGGGGAAACACCATATATTTT
>13|TRBV5-1|.|TRBJ1-1|.
CASSPGMNTEAFF
TGCGCCAGCTCGCCAGGGATGAACACTGAAGCTTTCTTT
>19|TRBV5-1|.|TRBJ1-6|TRBD1
CASSGTGTGISSYNSPLHF
TGCGCCAGCAGCGGGACCGGGACAGGGATTAGCTCCTATAATTCACCCCTCCACTTT
>16|TRBV30|.|TRBJ2-1|TRBD2
CAWSVLAGGYVVEQFF
TGTGCCTGGAGTGTATTGGCGGGAGGGTATGTAGTTGAGCAGTTCTTC
>15|TRBV5-8|.|TRBJ1-2|TRBD1
CASSLGDRENYGSTF
TGTGCCAGCAGCTTGGGGGACAGGGAAAACTATGGCTCCACCTTC
>17|TRBV15|.|TRBJ1-3|.
CATSQAILQSSGNTIYF
TGTGCCACCAGCCAGGCGATACTTCAGAGCTCTGGAAACACCATATATTTT
>15|TRBV6-1|.|TRBJ1-1|.
CASTVKGGGNTEAFF
TGTGCCAGCACTGTGAAGGGCGGGGGGAACACTGAAGCTTTCTTT
>15|TRBV18|.|TRBJ2-7|.
CASSPPTGNDYEQYF
TGTGCCAGCTCACCACCCACAGGGAACGACTACGAGCAGTACTTC
>15|TRBV27|.|TRBJ1-1|.
CASSFIVVENTEAFF
TGTGCCAGCAGTTTTATTGTCGTAGAGAACACTGAAGCTTTCTTT
>13|TRBV5-1|few|TRBJ2-2|.
CASSLILTGELFF
TGCGCCAGCAGCTTGATTCTCACCGGGGAGCTGTTTTTT
>17|TRBV4-1|.|TRBJ2-1|TRBD2
CASRSGTSGGAYNEQFF
TGCGCCAGCAGGTCCGGGACTAGCGGGGGGGCCTACAATGAGCAGTTCTTC
>13|TRBV6-5|.|TRBJ1-2|TRBD1
CASRSDRVRGYTF
TGTGCCAGCCGATCGGACAGGGTCAGGGGCTACACCTTC
>15|TRBV7-9|.|TRBJ2-1|TRBD2
CASSFLSGGGSEQFF
TGTGCCAGCAGCTTCCTTAGCGGGGGGGGGAGTGAGCAGTTCTTC
>14|TRBV18|.|TRBJ2-7|TRBD1
CASSPPTGINEQYF
TGTGCCAGCTCACCGCCGACAGGGATCAACGAGCAGTACTTC
>15|TRBV10-3|.|TRBJ1-3|TRBD1
CAISESQGAGNTIYF
TGTGCCATCAGTGAGTCTCAGGGGGCTGGAAACACCATATATTTT
>11|TRBV28|.|TRBJ2-7|.
CASSRYYEQYF
TGTGCCAGCAGTCGTTACTACGAGCAGTACTTC
>16|TRBV25-1|.|TRBJ1-4|TRBD1
CASSPWTGAIGEKLFF
TGTGCCAGCAGTCCTTGGACAGGGGCGATCGGTGAAAAACTGTTTTTT
>16|TRBV7-6|.|TRBJ2-5|TRBD1
CASSLNSGGMGETQYF
TGTGCCAGCAGCCTGAACTCAGGGGGAATGGGAGAGACCCAGTACTTC
>14|TRBV30|.|TRBJ2-7|.
CAWSPDSKPYEQYF
TGTGCCTGGAGCCCTGACAGCAAACCCTACGAGCAGTACTTC
>14|TRBV19|.|TRBJ1-1|TRBD1
CASRETGQNTEAFF
TGTGCCAGTAGAGAGACAGGGCAGAACACTGAAGCTTTCTTT
>14|TRBV28|.|TRBJ2-3|TRBD2
CASRSGGSTDTQYF
TGTGCCAGCAGGTCGGGGGGTAGCACAGATACGCAGTATTTT
>15|TRBV15|.|TRBJ1-5|.
CATSREWPSNQPQHF
TGTGCCACCAGCAGAGAGTGGCCTAGCAATCAGCCCCAGCATTTT
>17|TRBV15|.|TRBJ2-2|TRBD1
CATSRGRTGGDTGELFF
TGTGCCACCAGCAGAGGCCGGACAGGGGGCGACACCGGGGAGCTGTTTTTT
>17|TRBV4-2|.|TRBJ2-1|TRBD2
CASSQHRTSGNPNEQFF
TGTGCCAGCAGCCAACATAGGACTAGCGGGAATCCCAATGAGCAGTTCTTC
>16|TRBV7-2|.|TRBJ1-6|.
CASSLVSGLYNSPLHF
TGTGCCAGCAGCTTAGTTTCGGGATTATATAATTCACCCCTCCACTTT
>16|TRBV30|.|TRBJ1-4|TRBD1
CAWTKGAGGPNEKLFF
TGTGCCTGGACAAAGGGGGCGGGGGGACCTAATGAAAAACTGTTTTTT
>15|TRBV5-1|.|TRBJ2-5|TRBD2
CASSLTSGSVETQYF
TGCGCCAGCAGCTTGACTAGCGGCTCGGTTGAGACCCAGTACTTC